These T cell receptor beta chains were read from a single sample in a study of T-cell memory formation after mild COVID-19. TCRdb reprocessed the 5' RACE reads via MiXCR and lists one record per CDR3 protein. The data show about 150,000 distinct CDR3 sequences, roughly 15% seen once. The sequenced material came from PBMCs or a T cell subset sorted from them (not recorded which). Receptors were obtained from an adult woman who had mild COVID-19 (a few samples of this study predate the infection). Cell type and time point are not known. Each CDR3 is given with its conserved first and last residue. The order of the fields is V gene, J gene, CDR3 protein.

V: TRBV20-1; J: TRBJ2-7; CDR3: CSASLGLSYEQYF
V: TRBV5-1; J: TRBJ2-5; CDR3: CASSEGTSTETQYF
V: TRBV5-1; J: TRBJ1-2; CDR3: CASSSATTNYGYTF
V: TRBV7-6; J: TRBJ1-4; CDR3: CASSLVSGQANEKLFF
V: TRBV20-1; J: TRBJ2-3; CDR3: CSARVASGRFDTQYF
V: TRBV12-3/TRBV12-4; J: TRBJ2-1; CDR3: CATSGWAGNEQFF
V: TRBV7-3; J: TRBJ2-1; CDR3: CASSPPAGPNEQFF
V: TRBV20-1; J: TRBJ2-5; CDR3: CSAGLAGGRGETQYF
V: TRBV7-9; J: TRBJ1-1; CDR3: CASSPTSPAAEAFF
V: TRBV5-1; J: TRBJ1-3; CDR3: CASSPGASGNTIYF
V: TRBV5-5; J: TRBJ2-1; CDR3: CASSLPGSNEQFF
V: TRBV5-1; J: TRBJ2-7; CDR3: CASRAGTYSYEQYF
V: TRBV7-9; J: TRBJ1-1; CDR3: CASSLVQGQGAAFF
V: TRBV5-1; J: TRBJ2-7; CDR3: CASSFTASSYEQYF
V: TRBV12-3/TRBV12-4; J: TRBJ2-7; CDR3: CASSSTWEQYF
V: TRBV18; J: TRBJ2-7; CDR3: CASTTTPQGEQYF